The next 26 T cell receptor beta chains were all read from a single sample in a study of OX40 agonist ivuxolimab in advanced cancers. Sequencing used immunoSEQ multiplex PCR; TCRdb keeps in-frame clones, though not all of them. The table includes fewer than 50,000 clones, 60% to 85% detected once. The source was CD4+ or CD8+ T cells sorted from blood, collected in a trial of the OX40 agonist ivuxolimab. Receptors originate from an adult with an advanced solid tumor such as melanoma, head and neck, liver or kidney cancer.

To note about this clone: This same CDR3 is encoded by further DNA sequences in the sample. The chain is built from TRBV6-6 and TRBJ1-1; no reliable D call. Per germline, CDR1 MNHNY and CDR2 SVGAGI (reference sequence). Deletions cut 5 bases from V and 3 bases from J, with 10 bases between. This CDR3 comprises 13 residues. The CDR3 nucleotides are TGTGCCAGCAGTCCCGGACGGCACACTGAAGCTTTCTTT. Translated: CASSPGRHTEAFF.

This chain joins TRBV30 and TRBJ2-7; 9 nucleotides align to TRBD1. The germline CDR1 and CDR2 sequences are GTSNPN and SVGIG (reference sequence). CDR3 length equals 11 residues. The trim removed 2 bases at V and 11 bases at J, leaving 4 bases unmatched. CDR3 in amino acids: CAWSKDRGEYF. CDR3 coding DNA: TGTGCCTGGAGTAAAGACAGGGGGGAGTACTTC.

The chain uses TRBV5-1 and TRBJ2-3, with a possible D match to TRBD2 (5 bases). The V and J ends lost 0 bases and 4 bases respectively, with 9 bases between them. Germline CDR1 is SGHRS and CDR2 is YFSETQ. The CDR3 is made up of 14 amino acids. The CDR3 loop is CASSLAGVPDTQYF. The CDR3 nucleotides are TGCGCCAGCAGCTTGGCCGGGGTCCCAGATACGCAGTATTTT.

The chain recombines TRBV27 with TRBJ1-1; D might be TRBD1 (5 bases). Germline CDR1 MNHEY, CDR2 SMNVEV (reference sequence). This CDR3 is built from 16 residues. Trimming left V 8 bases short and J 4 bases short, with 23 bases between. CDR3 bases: TGTGCCAGCCATCCTCGGGCAGGGCGCGTCGGCACTGAAGCTTTCTTT. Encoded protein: CASHPRAGRVGTEAFF.

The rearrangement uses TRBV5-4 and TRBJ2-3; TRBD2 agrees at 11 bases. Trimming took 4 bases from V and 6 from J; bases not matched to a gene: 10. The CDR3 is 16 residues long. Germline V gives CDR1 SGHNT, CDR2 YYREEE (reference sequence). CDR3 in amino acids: CASSRPGLAEGDTQYF. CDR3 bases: TGTGCCAGCAGCCGCCCGGGACTAGCGGAGGGGGATACGCAGTATTTT.

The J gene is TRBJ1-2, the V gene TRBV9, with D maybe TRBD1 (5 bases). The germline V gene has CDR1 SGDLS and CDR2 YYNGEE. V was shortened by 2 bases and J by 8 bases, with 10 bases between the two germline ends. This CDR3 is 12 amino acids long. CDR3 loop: CASSVETVGYTF. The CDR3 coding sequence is TGTGCCAGCAGCGTTGAGACAGTCGGCTACACCTTC.

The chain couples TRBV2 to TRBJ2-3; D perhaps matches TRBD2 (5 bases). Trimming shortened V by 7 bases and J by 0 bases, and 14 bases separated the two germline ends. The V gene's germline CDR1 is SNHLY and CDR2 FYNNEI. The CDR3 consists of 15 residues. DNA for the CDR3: TGTGCCAGCATAGCTAGCAGTGCTAGCACAGATACGCAGTATTTT. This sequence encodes CASIASSASTDTQYF.

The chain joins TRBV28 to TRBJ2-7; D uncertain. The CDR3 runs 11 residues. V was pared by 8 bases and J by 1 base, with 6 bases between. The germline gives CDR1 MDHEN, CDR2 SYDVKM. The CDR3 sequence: CASGPSYEQYF. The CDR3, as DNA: TGTGCCAGCGGACCGTCCTACGAGCAGTACTTC.

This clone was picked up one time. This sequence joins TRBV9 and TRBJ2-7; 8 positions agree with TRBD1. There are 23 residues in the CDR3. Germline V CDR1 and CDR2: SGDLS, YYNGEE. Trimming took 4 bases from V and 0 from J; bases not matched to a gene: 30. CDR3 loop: CASSTSPPVWGRIGQGTSYEQYF. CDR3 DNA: TGTGCCAGCAGCACTTCCCCCCCGGTTTGGGGACGCATCGGACAGGGAACCTCCTACGAGCAGTACTTC.

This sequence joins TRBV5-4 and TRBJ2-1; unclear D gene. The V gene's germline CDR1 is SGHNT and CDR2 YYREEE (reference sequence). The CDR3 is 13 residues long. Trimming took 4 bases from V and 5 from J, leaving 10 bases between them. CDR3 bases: TGTGCCAGCAGCACGAAAGTTAACAATGAGCAGTTCTTC. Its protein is CASSTKVNNEQFF.

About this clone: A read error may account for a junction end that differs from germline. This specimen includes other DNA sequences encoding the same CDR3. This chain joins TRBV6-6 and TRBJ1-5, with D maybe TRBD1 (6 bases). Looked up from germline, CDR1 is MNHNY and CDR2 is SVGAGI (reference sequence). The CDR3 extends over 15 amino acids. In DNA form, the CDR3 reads TGCGCCAGCAGTTACTCCAGGGGACCCCATCAGCCCCAGCATTTT. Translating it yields CASSYSRGPHQPQHF.

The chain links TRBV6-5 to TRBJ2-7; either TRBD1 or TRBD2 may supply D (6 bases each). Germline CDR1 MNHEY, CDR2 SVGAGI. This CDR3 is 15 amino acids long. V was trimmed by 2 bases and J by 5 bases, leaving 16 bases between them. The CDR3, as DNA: TGTGCCAGCAGTTACGTTAGGGGGGCTCCCGACGAGCAGTACTTC. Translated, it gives CASSYVRGAPDEQYF.

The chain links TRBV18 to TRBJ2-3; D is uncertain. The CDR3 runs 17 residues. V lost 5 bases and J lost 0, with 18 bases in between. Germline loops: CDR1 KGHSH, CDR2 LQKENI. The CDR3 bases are TGTGCCAGCTCATTCCTCGACCCGGTTTTTAGCACAGATACGCAGTATTTT. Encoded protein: CASSFLDPVFSTDTQYF.

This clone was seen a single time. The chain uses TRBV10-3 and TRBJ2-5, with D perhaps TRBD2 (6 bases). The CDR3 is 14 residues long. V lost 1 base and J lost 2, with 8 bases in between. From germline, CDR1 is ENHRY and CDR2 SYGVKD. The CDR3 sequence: CAISELGGQETQYF. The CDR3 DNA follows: TGTGCCATCAGTGAGTTGGGGGGACAAGAGACCCAGTACTTC.

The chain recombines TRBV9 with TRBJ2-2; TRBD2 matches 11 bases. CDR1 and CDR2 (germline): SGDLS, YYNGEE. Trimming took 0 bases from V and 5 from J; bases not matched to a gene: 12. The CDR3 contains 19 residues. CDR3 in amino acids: CASSVAPSPGLADTGELFF. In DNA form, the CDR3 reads TGTGCCAGCAGCGTAGCCCCCTCTCCGGGACTAGCGGATACCGGGGAGCTGTTTTTT. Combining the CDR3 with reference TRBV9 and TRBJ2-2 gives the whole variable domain DSGVTQTPKHLITATGQRVTLRCSPRSGDLSVYWYQQSLDQGLQFLIQYYNGEERAKGNILERFSAQQFPDLHSELNLSSLELGDSALYFCASSVAPSPGLADTGELFFGEGSRLTVL.

This CDR3 reads CASRRGGNEQFF. In DNA, the CDR3 is TGTGCCAGCAGGCGCGGAGGGAATGAGCAGTTCTTC. V and J are TRBV6-5 and TRBJ2-1, with D tentatively TRBD2 (6 bases). V was clipped by 6 bases and J by 7 bases, with 10 bases between them. This CDR3 is built from 12 residues. Germline V gene data show CDR1 as MNHEY and CDR2 as SVGAGI.

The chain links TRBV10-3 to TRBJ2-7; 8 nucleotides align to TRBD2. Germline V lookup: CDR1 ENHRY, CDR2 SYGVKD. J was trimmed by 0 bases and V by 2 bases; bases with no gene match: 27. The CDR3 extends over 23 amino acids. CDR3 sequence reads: CAISEPRIGGVLAGRPSSYEQYF. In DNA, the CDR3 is TGTGCCATCAGTGAGCCACGGATCGGTGGTGTCCTAGCGGGCCGGCCTTCCTCCTACGAGCAGTACTTC.

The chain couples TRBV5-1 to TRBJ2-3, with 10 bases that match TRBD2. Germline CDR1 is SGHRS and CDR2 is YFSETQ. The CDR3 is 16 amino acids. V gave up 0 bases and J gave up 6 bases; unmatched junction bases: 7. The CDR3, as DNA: TGCGCCAGCAGCTTGGACCTAGCGGGAGAAGGGGATACGCAGTATTTT. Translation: CASSLDLAGEGDTQYF.

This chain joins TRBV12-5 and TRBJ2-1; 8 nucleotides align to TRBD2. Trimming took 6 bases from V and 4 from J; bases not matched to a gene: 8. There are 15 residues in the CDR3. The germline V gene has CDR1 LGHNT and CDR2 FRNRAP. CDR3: CASGAGVAGYNEQFF. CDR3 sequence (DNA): TGTGCTAGTGGAGCCGGGGTAGCGGGGTACAATGAGCAGTTCTTC.

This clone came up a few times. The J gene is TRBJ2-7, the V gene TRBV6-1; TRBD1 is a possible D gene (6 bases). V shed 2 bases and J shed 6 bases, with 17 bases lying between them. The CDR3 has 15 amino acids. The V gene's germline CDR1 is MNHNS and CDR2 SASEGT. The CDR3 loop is CASSELGTTGGEQYF. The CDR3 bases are TGTGCCAGCAGTGAACTGGGGACAACTGGAGGCGAGCAGTACTTC.

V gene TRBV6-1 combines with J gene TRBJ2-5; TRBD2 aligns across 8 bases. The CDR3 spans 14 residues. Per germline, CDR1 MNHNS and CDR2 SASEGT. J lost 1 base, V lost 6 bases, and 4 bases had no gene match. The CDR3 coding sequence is TGTGCCAGCAGAGAACTAGCGGCCCAAGAGACCCAGTACTTC. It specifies CASRELAAQETQYF.

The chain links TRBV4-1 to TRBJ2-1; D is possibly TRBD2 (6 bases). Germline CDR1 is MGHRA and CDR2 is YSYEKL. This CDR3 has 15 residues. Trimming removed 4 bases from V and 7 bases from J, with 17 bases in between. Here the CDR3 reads CASSPGTRLGNEQFF. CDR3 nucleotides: TGCGCCAGCAGCCCCGGGACTCGGTTGGGGAATGAGCAGTTCTTC.

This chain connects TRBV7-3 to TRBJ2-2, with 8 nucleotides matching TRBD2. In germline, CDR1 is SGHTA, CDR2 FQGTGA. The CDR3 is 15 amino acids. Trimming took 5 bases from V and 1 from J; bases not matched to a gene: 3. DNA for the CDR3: TGTGCCAGCAGCCCGACTAGCGTGAACACCGGGGAGCTGTTTTTT. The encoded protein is CASSPTSVNTGELFF. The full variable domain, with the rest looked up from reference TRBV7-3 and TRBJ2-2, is GAGVSQTPSNKVTEKGKYVELRCDPISGHTALYWYRQSLGQGPEFLIYFQGTGAADDSGLPNDRFFAVRPEGSVSTLKIQRTERGDSAVYLCASSPTSVNTGELFFGEGSRLTVL.

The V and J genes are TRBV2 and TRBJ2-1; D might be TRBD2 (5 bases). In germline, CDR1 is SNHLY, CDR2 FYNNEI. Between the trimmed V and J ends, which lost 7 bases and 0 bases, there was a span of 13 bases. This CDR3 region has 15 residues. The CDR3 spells CASTERYYSYNEQFF. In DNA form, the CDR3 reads TGTGCCAGCACCGAGCGGTATTACTCCTACAATGAGCAGTTCTTC.

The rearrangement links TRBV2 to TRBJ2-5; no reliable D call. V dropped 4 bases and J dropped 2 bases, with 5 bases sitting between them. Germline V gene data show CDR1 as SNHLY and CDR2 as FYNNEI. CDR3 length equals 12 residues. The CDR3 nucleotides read TGTGCCAGCAGTGGCTCTCAAGAGACCCAGTACTTC. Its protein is CASSGSQETQYF.

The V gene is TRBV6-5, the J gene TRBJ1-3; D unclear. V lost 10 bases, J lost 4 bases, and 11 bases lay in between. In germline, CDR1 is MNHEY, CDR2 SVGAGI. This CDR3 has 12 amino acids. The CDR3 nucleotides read TGTGCCATCAGCCGAGGAGGAAACACCATATATTTT. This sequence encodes CAISRGGNTIYF.